The entry that follows covers one T cell receptor beta chain sequence. Its antigen is unknown. No neoadjuvant therapy was given to the selected pancreatic ductal adenocarcinoma patients before their surgery. The source of the sample is a study of T cells in pancreatic ductal adenocarcinoma. Study-wide results and caveats: Tumors hold more CD45RO+ effector T cells, which may bias toward lower diversity.

Clones were read by immunoSEQ multiplex PCR, and TCRdb kept only the in-frame ones, dropping some. The table includes over 90,000 clones, roughly 95% detected once. CDR3 size: 12 residues. Germline CDR1 LGHNT, CDR2 FRNRAP. V shed 5 bases and J 7 bases; nucleotides not matched to a gene: 1. This receptor was taken from a human donor with pancreatic ductal adenocarcinoma. This chain joins TRBV12-5 and TRBJ2-1; the match to TRBD2 covers 8 bases. The specimen was PBMCs. The CDR3 nucleotides read TGTGCTAGTGGTGGCGGGAGGAATGAGCAGTTCTTC. As protein: CASGGGRNEQFF. The variable domain in full, with the rest retrieved from reference TRBV12-5 and TRBJ2-1, is DARVTQTPRHKVTEMGQEVTMRCQPILGHNTVFWYRQTMMQGLELLAYFRNRAPLDDSGMPKDRFSAEMPDATLATLKIQPSEPRDSAVYFCASGGGRNEQFFGPGTRLTVL.